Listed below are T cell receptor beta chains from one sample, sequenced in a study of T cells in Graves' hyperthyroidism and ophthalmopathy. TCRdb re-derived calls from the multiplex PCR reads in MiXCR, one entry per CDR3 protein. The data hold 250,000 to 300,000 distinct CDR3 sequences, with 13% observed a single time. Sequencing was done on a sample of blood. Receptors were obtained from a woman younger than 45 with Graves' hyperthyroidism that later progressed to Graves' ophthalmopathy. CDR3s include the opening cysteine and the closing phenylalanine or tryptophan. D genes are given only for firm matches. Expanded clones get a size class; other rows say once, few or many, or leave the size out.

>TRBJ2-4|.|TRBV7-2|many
TGTGCCAGCAGCTTATATACCGTAGCCAAAAACATTCAGTACTTC
CASSLYTVAKNIQYF
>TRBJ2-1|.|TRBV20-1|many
TGCAGTGCTAGAGCCCAGGGAGGCCCATCCTACAATGAGCAGTTCTTC
CSARAQGGPSYNEQFF
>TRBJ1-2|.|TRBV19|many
TGTGCCAGTAGTATAGGGACAGCGTCATATGGCTACACCTTC
CASSIGTASYGYTF
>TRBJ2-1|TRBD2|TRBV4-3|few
TGCGCCAGCAGCCAAGATCGAGGGACTAGCGGCTACAATGAGCAGTTCTTC
CASSQDRGTSGYNEQFF
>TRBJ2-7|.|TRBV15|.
TGTGCCACCAGCAGAGATGAGACAGACTACGAGCAGTACTTC
CATSRDETDYEQYF
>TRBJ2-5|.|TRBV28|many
TGTGCCAGCAGTTTTTTGGGGGTTACGTACTTC
CASSFLGVTYF
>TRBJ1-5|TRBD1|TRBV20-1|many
TGCAGTGCTAGGGGACAGGGGTACCAGCCCCAGCATTTT
CSARGQGYQPQHF
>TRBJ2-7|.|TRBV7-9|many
TGTGCCAGCAGCTTACTGGGGGGCGGACACACCTACGAGCAGTACTTC
CASSLLGGGHTYEQYF
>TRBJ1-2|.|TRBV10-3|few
TGTGCCATCAGTGCCTCAATGGAGGGAGGCTATGGCTACACCTTC
CAISASMEGGYGYTF
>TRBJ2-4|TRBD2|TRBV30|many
TGTGCCTGGAGTGGTCTAGCGGGAGCAAAAGCCAAAAACATTCAGTACTTC
CAWSGLAGAKAKNIQYF
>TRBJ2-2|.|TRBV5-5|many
TGTGCCAGCAGCTCGAGTGGTGAGCGGTCCGGGGAGCTGTTTTTT
CASSSSGERSGELFF
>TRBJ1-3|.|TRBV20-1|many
TGCAGTGCTAGAGATCAGGGCGGAAACACCATATATTTT
CSARDQGGNTIYF
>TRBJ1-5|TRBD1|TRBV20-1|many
TGCAGTGCTACCGACGCCAGGGGGCTTGATCAGCCCCAGCATTTT
CSATDARGLDQPQHF
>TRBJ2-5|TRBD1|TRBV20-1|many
TGCAGTGCTAGAGGAAGGGGGCGAGAGACCCAGTACTTC
CSARGRGRETQYF
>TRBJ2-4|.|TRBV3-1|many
TGTGCCAGCAAATCTTCGACAGAGCGCATTCAGTACTTC
CASKSSTERIQYF
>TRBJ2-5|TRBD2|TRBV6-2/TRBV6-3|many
TGTGCCAGCAGCCACCGACTAGCGGAGCTACAAGAGACCCAGTACTTC
CASSHRLAELQETQYF
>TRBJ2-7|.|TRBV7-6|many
TGTGCCAGCAGCTTAGCCCCAGGGACCTACGAGCAGTACTTC
CASSLAPGTYEQYF
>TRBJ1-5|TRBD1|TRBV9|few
TGTGCCAGCAGCCTGACAGGGGATCATCAGCCCCAGCATTTT
CASSLTGDHQPQHF
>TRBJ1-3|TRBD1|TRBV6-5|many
TGTGCCAGCAGTTACGGCGGACAGGGGAAGGCAGGAAACACCATATATTTT
CASSYGGQGKAGNTIYF
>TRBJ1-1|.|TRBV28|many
TGTGCCAGCACTACACCACCAGAAATGAACACTGAAGCTTTCTTT
CASTTPPEMNTEAFF
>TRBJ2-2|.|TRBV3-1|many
TGTGCCAGCAGGACCGCCGGGGAGCTGTTTTTT
CASRTAGELFF
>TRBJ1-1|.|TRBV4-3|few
TGCGCCAGCAGCCAAGGCTCCGGCGGGTTAGGTACTGAAGCTTTCTTT
CASSQGSGGLGTEAFF
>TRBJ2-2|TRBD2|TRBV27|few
TGTGCCAGCAGCCGTGCGGGGAGCGGGAGTTTTGCCGGGGAGCTGTTTTTT
CASSRAGSGSFAGELFF
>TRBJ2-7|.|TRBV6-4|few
TGTGCCAGCAGTGGGGCGACAGCCACTCTCTACGAGCAGCACTTC
CASSGATATLYEQHF
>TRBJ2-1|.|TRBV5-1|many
TGCGCCAGCAGCTTCACCGGAGGCTCCTACAATGAGCAGTTCTTC
CASSFTGGSYNEQFF
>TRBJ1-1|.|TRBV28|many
TGTGCCAGCAGTTGGACAGACCGACGAACTGAAGCTTTCTTT
CASSWTDRRTEAFF
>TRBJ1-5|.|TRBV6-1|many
TGTGCCAGCAGTCGATCTACTCCGGGAGGGCCCCAGCATTTT
CASSRSTPGGPQHF
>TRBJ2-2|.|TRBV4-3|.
TGCGCCAGCAGCCAACCCGCCCAGCCCCCGGAGCTGTTTTTT
CASSQPAQPPELFF
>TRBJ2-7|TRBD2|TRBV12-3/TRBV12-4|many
TGTGCCAGCAGTTTGGCGGGAGGGCTGCGGGAGCAGTACTTC
CASSLAGGLREQYF
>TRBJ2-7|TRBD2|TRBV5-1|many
TGCGCCAGCAGCTTAAGCACTAGCGGCTACGAGCAGTACTTC
CASSLSTSGYEQYF
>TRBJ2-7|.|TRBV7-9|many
TGTGCCAGCAGCCCAAGAGGGGGGGAATACGAGCAGTACTTC
CASSPRGGEYEQYF
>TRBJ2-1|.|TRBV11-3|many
TGTGCCAGCAGCCTCGGACATTCCCCCAATGAGCAGTTCTTC
CASSLGHSPNEQFF
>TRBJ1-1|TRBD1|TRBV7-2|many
TGTGCCAGCAGCCCAACCACAGGGGCCGCTTTCTTT
CASSPTTGAAFF
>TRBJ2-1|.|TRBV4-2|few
TGTGCCAGCAGCCTAACTGTGCGGGACACTGGCGATGAGCAGTTCTTC
CASSLTVRDTGDEQFF
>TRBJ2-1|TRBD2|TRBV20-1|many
TGCAGTGCTAGAGTTAGCGGGAGCATCAATGAGCAGTTCTTC
CSARVSGSINEQFF
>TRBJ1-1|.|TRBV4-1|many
TGCGCCAGCAGCCAAGATTCCTGGTACACTGAAGCTTTCTTT
CASSQDSWYTEAFF
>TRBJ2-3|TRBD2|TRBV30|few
TGTGCCTGGAGGGGGGGACTAGCGAGAACAGATACGCAGTATTTT
CAWRGGLARTDTQYF
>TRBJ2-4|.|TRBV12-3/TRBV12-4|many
TGTGCCAGCAGTGCCACCGGGACATTCAGGGAGGGCAAAAACATTCAGTACTTC
CASSATGTFREGKNIQYF
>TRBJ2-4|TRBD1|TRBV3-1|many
TGTGCCAGCAGCACTCGGGACAGAGTGCTAGCCAAAAACATTCAGTACTTC
CASSTRDRVLAKNIQYF
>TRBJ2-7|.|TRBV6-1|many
TGTGCCAGCAGTGGGGGTATTTACGAGCAGTACTTC
CASSGGIYEQYF
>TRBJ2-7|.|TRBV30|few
TGTGCCTGGAGTGAAGGAGGGGTAGGCTACGAGCAGTACTTC
CAWSEGGVGYEQYF
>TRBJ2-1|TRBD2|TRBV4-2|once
TGTGCCGTCAGACTAGCGGGTAGGAATGAGCAGTTCTTC
CAVRLAGRNEQFF
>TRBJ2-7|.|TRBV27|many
TGTGCCAGCAGGCCCACCCGGAGCTACGAGCAGTACTTC
CASRPTRSYEQYF
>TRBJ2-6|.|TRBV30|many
TGTGCCTGGACGGCAGGCGCCTCTGGGGCCAACGTCCTGACTTTC
CAWTAGASGANVLTF
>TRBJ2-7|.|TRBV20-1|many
TGCAGTGCTTTATCCCCGGAGGGCGTCGCCTACGAGCAGTACTTC
CSALSPEGVAYEQYF
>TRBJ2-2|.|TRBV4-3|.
TGCGCCAACAGCCAAGTTTTGGCCGGGGAGCTGTTTTTT
CANSQVLAGELFF